This T cell receptor beta chain stems from a study of T cell responses to AZD1222 COVID-19 vaccine. This table comes from immunoSEQ multiplex PCR, and its TCRdb copy is limited to in-frame clones, with some not included. In the table there are some 120,000 clones, 91% of which are singletons. The starting material was peripheral blood, obtained on day 0 of AZD1222 vaccination. The sequence was collected from an adult in good health.

The CDR3 protein is CASSLPTSGGGDTQYF. For the CDR3, the DNA is TGTGCCAGCAGTCTCCCTACTAGCGGGGGGGGAGATACGCAGTATTTT. The chain links TRBV27 to TRBJ2-3, with 13 bases matching TRBD2. Germline V lookup: CDR1 MNHEY, CDR2 SMNVEV (reference sequence). CDR3 length: 16 amino acids. Trimming at V came to 5 bases and at J to 5 bases, leaving 7 bases not matched to a gene.